Shown below are 8 T cell receptor beta chains from a single sample sequenced in a study of T cell repertoires in cytomegalovirus infection (dated by TCRdb to the late 2010s). Instrument used: Illumina HiSeq 1500. TCRdb's own reprocessing of the public reads used fastp at Q25 and MiXCR and kept productive beta chains. Rows are unified per CDR3 protein, each entry keeping the most common DNA and genes. Present in this sample are around 300,000 distinct CDR3 sequences, about 25% of which were seen just once. The ten most abundant clones make up approximately 15% of the sample. What was sequenced was PBMCs. These receptors all come from a human donor in good health (CMV status not recorded). Some clones in this sample may be carry-over from other donors' samples.

V is TRBV11-2 and J is TRBJ2-1, with 8 bases aligning to TRBD2. V lost 8 bases and J lost 7; bases outside the gene matches: 10. Germline V CDR1 and CDR2: SGHAT, FQNNGV. The CDR3 runs 14 residues. DNA of the CDR3: TGTGCCAGCGGTAAAGCGGGAGCTCGTAATGAGCAGTTCTTC. Encoded protein: CASGKAGARNEQFF.

The chain recombines TRBV20-1 with TRBJ2-1; TRBD1 might be the D (7 bases). Trimming took 6 bases from V and 6 from J, leaving 15 bases between them. The CDR3 has 13 amino acids. CDR1 and CDR2 from the germline V gene are DFQATT and SNEGSKA (reference sequence). The chain's CDR3 is CSARQGLSNEQFF. In DNA form, the CDR3 reads TGCAGTGCCCGACAGGGACTTAGCAATGAGCAGTTCTTC.

The J gene is TRBJ2-2, the V gene TRBV12-3 or TRBV12-4; no reliable D call. The CDR3 loop spans 14 amino acids. The ends were cut back, 7 bases at V and 4 bases at J, with 13 bases in the middle. The CDR3 DNA is TGTGCCAGCACTGGCGGTGTTGTCACCGGGGAGCTGTTTTTT. Translated, it gives CASTGGVVTGELFF.

CDR3 in amino acids: CSASHRGRSNQPQHF. The CDR3 nucleotides are TGCAGTGCTAGTCACAGGGGGCGAAGCAATCAGCCCCAGCATTTT. This chain joins TRBV20-1 and TRBJ1-5, with 9 positions matching TRBD1. The CDR3 contains 15 residues. V dropped 3 bases and J dropped 1; count of bases not matched to a gene: 4. CDR1 and CDR2 from the germline V gene are DFQATT and SNEGSKA (reference sequence).

The genes are TRBV7-2 and TRBJ1-5, with a possible D match to TRBD1 (5 bases). Germline loops: CDR1 SGHTA, CDR2 FQGNSA. The CDR3 spans 14 residues. Trimming took off 5 bases at V and 4 bases at J, with 12 bases between the two ends. The CDR3 coding sequence is TGTGCCAGCAGCCGGACCCAGGGAAATCAGCCCCAGCATTTT. Translation: CASSRTQGNQPQHF.

The rearrangement links TRBV20-1 to TRBJ2-3; unclear D gene. The CDR3 contains 13 residues. Trimming left V 1 base short and J 0 bases short, with 5 bases between. Germline assignment: CDR1 DFQATT and CDR2 SNEGSKA (reference sequence). CDR3 DNA: TGCAGTGCTAGAGTAAAAAGCACAGATACGCAGTATTTT. As protein: CSARVKSTDTQYF.

This clonotype was detected many times. The V gene is TRBV7-8, the J gene TRBJ2-6; a weak D match, TRBD2 (7 bases). Between the trimmed V and J ends, which lost 7 bases and 3 bases, there was a span of 13 bases. This CDR3 has 15 amino acids. In germline, CDR1 is SGHVS, CDR2 FQNEAQ. In DNA form, the CDR3 reads TGTGCCAGCATTGGGGGGGCGCGTGGGGCCAACGTCCTGACTTTC. Translated, it gives CASIGGARGANVLTF.

This clonotype has more than one count but fewer than ten. A much larger clonotype is one base distant, so this may be a read error. V and J are TRBV7-2 and TRBJ1-5, with D hard to call. CDR1 and CDR2 from the germline V gene are SGHTA and FQGNSA. The CDR3 has 13 residues. This chain's CDR3 is CASSSGYNQLQHF. The CDR3 bases are TGTGCCAGCAGCTCGGGGTATAATCAGCTCCAGCATTTT.